These T cell receptor beta chains were read from a single sample in a study of OX40 agonist ivuxolimab in advanced cancers. Generated by immunoSEQ multiplex PCR, the TCRdb table keeps only in-frame clones and is missing some. The sample consists of about 95,000 clones, 90% to 95% of them appearing once. The sequences come from CD4+ or CD8+ T cells sorted from blood, collected in a trial of the OX40 agonist ivuxolimab. All receptors derive from an adult with an advanced solid tumor such as melanoma, head and neck, liver or kidney cancer. Each CDR3 is given with its conserved first and last residue. A D gene is named only where the DNA matches it firmly. Clone size appears in some rows only: once, few, many, or a class for an expanded clone.

D: .; V: TRBV5-3; size: .; J: TRBJ2-7; DNA: TGTGCCAGCAGCTCCTACGAGCAGTACTTC; CDR3: CASSSYEQYF
D: TRBD1; V: TRBV25-1; size: .; J: TRBJ1-4; DNA: TGTGCCAGCAGTGTCCAGACAGGGCCTCATGAAAAACTGTTTTTT; CDR3: CASSVQTGPHEKLFF
D: .; V: TRBV29-1; size: few; J: TRBJ2-1; DNA: TGCAGCGTTGTCCTTTGGACAGTGAGCAATGAGCAGTTCTTC; CDR3: CSVVLWTVSNEQFF
D: TRBD1; V: TRBV28; size: .; J: TRBJ2-2; DNA: TGTGCCAGCAGCCGATCGCAGGGGGCCGGGGAGCTGTTTTTT; CDR3: CASSRSQGAGELFF
D: .; V: TRBV6-5; size: once; J: TRBJ2-3; DNA: TGTGCCAGCAGTTATTTTCGGTTCGGTAGCACAGATACGCAGTATTTT; CDR3: CASSYFRFGSTDTQYF
D: .; V: TRBV10-3; size: .; J: TRBJ1-2; DNA: TGTGCCATCAGTGATTCCCCCTTCCTTGGCTACACCTTC; CDR3: CAISDSPFLGYTF
D: .; V: TRBV20-1; size: .; J: TRBJ1-2; DNA: TGCAGTGCTCGAACCACAGATGGCTACACCTTC; CDR3: CSARTTDGYTF
D: .; V: TRBV6-5; size: .; J: TRBJ1-3; DNA: TGTGCCAGCAGTTTACAAAACACCATATATTTT; CDR3: CASSLQNTIYF
D: .; V: TRBV4-1; size: once; J: TRBJ1-2; DNA: TGCGCCAGCAGCCAAGATGTACCCACGGCCTATGGCTACACCTTC; CDR3: CASSQDVPTAYGYTF
D: .; V: TRBV18; size: once; J: TRBJ1-5; DNA: TGTGCCAGCTCACCAGAGACCCTCTATAGCAATCAGCCCCAGCATTTT; CDR3: CASSPETLYSNQPQHF
D: TRBD1; V: TRBV7-2; size: .; J: TRBJ2-7; DNA: TGTGCCAGCAGCTTAGCCGGGCCGGGACAGGGGTACGAGCAGTACTTC; CDR3: CASSLAGPGQGYEQYF
D: .; V: TRBV9; size: .; J: TRBJ1-1; DNA: TGTGCCAGCAGCCACCGGGACACTGACACTGAAGCTTTCTTT; CDR3: CASSHRDTDTEAFF
D: TRBD1; V: TRBV6-4; size: .; J: TRBJ1-1; DNA: TGTGCCAGCAGTCAGCAGGGGGGCGGTAAGACTGAAGCTTTCTTT; CDR3: CASSQQGGGKTEAFF
D: .; V: TRBV2; size: .; J: TRBJ2-3; DNA: TGTGCCAGCGCCCCAGGGACGGGGGATACGCAGTATTTT; CDR3: CASAPGTGDTQYF
D: .; V: TRBV2; size: .; J: TRBJ1-5; DNA: TGTGCCAGCAGTGACCCAACAGGGCTAGGGGGAGGGAGTCAGCCCCAGCATTTT; CDR3: CASSDPTGLGGGSQPQHF
D: .; V: TRBV7-6; size: .; J: TRBJ1-4; DNA: TGTGCCAGCAGCTCGGGCCTATCTCAGGAAAAACTGTTTTTT; CDR3: CASSSGLSQEKLFF
D: .; V: TRBV30; size: .; J: TRBJ1-1; DNA: TGTGCCTGGAGTGGAATGAACACTGAAGCTTTCTTT; CDR3: CAWSGMNTEAFF
D: .; V: TRBV2; size: .; J: TRBJ1-2; DNA: TGTGCCAGCAGGGGTCTTGGAACAAGAAACTATGGCTACACCTTC; CDR3: CASRGLGTRNYGYTF
D: TRBD2; V: TRBV5-4; size: .; J: TRBJ2-2; DNA: TGTGCCAGCAGCTTGCCTAGCGGGAGGGCCCTAGGGAGGGCCGGGGAGCTGTTTTTT; CDR3: CASSLPSGRALGRAGELFF
D: .; V: TRBV28; size: .; J: TRBJ1-2; DNA: TGTGCCAGCGGCCGACAGGAGATCTATGGCTACACCTTC; CDR3: CASGRQEIYGYTF
D: .; V: TRBV28; size: once; J: TRBJ1-2; DNA: TGTGCCGGCGGGCAGGGGCCCAAGGCGGACTATGGCTACACCTTC; CDR3: CAGGQGPKADYGYTF
D: TRBD1; V: TRBV18; size: .; J: TRBJ1-2; DNA: TGTGCCAGCTCACCCCTAGGACAGGGAACGGTGGGGTCCTATGGCTACACCTTC; CDR3: CASSPLGQGTVGSYGYTF
D: .; V: TRBV5-1; size: .; J: TRBJ1-1; DNA: TGCGCCAGCAGCTTGGTCGGCGGTTCTATGAACACTGAAGCTTTCTTT; CDR3: CASSLVGGSMNTEAFF
D: .; V: TRBV4-3; size: .; J: TRBJ2-1; DNA: TGCGCCAGCAGCCAAAATTCTGAATCCTACAATGAGCAGTTCTTC; CDR3: CASSQNSESYNEQFF
D: TRBD1; V: TRBV5-6; size: .; J: TRBJ2-2; DNA: TGTGCCAGCAGCTTCCGGGACAGGGTAACCGGGGAGCTGTTTTTT; CDR3: CASSFRDRVTGELFF
D: .; V: TRBV27; size: .; J: TRBJ1-5; DNA: TGTGCCAGCAGTTTATGGGGGTATAGCAATCAGCCCCAGCATTTT; CDR3: CASSLWGYSNQPQHF
D: .; V: TRBV27; size: .; J: TRBJ2-7; DNA: TGTGCCAGCAGTTTATGGGGGGGGGCCCAAGCGGCTAGCTCCTACGAGCAGTACTTC; CDR3: CASSLWGGAQAASSYEQYF
D: .; V: TRBV30; size: .; J: TRBJ2-2; DNA: TGTGCCTGGAGAGGGACCGGGGAGCTGTTTTTT; CDR3: CAWRGTGELFF
D: TRBD1; V: TRBV19; size: .; J: TRBJ1-5; DNA: TGTGCCAGTAGAGACAGGGGACATCAGCCCCAGCATTTT; CDR3: CASRDRGHQPQHF
D: TRBD1; V: TRBV6-1; size: .; J: TRBJ2-7; DNA: TGTGCCAGCAGTGAACAGTCTTTGGGACAGGGTTACGAGCAGTACTTC; CDR3: CASSEQSLGQGYEQYF
D: .; V: TRBV28; size: .; J: TRBJ1-6; DNA: TGTGCCAGCAGCCAGTTTGGAGGGACCTCCCTGCCCCTCCACTTT; CDR3: CASSQFGGTSLPLHF
D: TRBD2; V: TRBV7-2; size: .; J: TRBJ2-5; DNA: TGTGCCAGCAGTTCCTCCGGGACTACCTTACAAGAGACCCAGTACTTC; CDR3: CASSSSGTTLQETQYF
D: TRBD2; V: TRBV18; size: .; J: TRBJ2-1; DNA: TGTGCCAGCTCACCACCGGAAGGCGGGAGGCGGCACAATGAGCAGTTCTTC; CDR3: CASSPPEGGRRHNEQFF
D: TRBD2; V: TRBV5-4; size: .; J: TRBJ2-7; DNA: TGTGCCAGCAGCCCGGGACTAGCGGGAACCTACGAGCAGTACTTC; CDR3: CASSPGLAGTYEQYF
D: .; V: TRBV10-3; size: .; J: TRBJ2-1; DNA: TGTGCCATCAGCGAGACGGGCCCCCCCCGGAATGAGCAGTTCTTC; CDR3: CAISETGPPRNEQFF
D: TRBD2; V: TRBV7-9; size: .; J: TRBJ2-3; DNA: TGTGCCAGCAGGGGGACTAGCGGGCGCACAGATACGCAGTATTTT; CDR3: CASRGTSGRTDTQYF
D: TRBD2; V: TRBV5-1; size: .; J: TRBJ2-3; DNA: TGCGCCAGCAGCTTGCAGCGGGGAGATACGCAGTATTTT; CDR3: CASSLQRGDTQYF
D: .; V: TRBV15; size: .; J: TRBJ1-2; DNA: TGTGCCACCAGCAGAGAAGTCATCGGGCCGTCTAACTATGGCTACACCTTC; CDR3: CATSREVIGPSNYGYTF
D: TRBD1; V: TRBV27; size: .; J: TRBJ1-5; DNA: TGTGCCAGCAGACGGAGGGGGCGCGAGAATCAGCCCCAGCATTTT; CDR3: CASRRRGRENQPQHF
D: .; V: TRBV28; size: .; J: TRBJ2-7; DNA: TGTGCCAGCAGGGGGACGGTCTACGAGCAGTACTTC; CDR3: CASRGTVYEQYF
D: .; V: TRBV28; size: .; J: TRBJ1-5; DNA: TGTGCCAGCAGGGAAGAGAGGGGCTCAAATCAGCCCCAGCATTTT; CDR3: CASREERGSNQPQHF
D: .; V: TRBV27; size: .; J: TRBJ1-2; DNA: TGTGCCAGCAGTTTTGCGGGAAACTATGGCTACACCTTC; CDR3: CASSFAGNYGYTF
D: TRBD1; V: TRBV7-8; size: few; J: TRBJ2-7; DNA: TGTGCCAGCAGCTTACCCCCCGTCAGGGGGATGGAGTACGAGCAGTACTTC; CDR3: CASSLPPVRGMEYEQYF
D: TRBD1; V: TRBV25-1; size: .; J: TRBJ2-4; DNA: TGTGCCAGCAGTGTAACAGGGGGCTCGGACAAAAACATTCAGTACTTC; CDR3: CASSVTGGSDKNIQYF